These T cell receptor beta chains were read from a single sample in a study of molecular identifiers for immune sequencing clone quantification. TCRdb itself ran the PCR reads through MiXCR, one entry per CDR3 protein. The table lists 85,000 to 95,000 distinct CDR3 sequences, roughly 20% of them singletons. Material for sequencing was naive CD8+ T cells from blood, with Jurkat cell RNA spiked in. All receptors come from a human donor in good health. Some libraries in this study had Jurkat cell RNA spiked in. CDR3s include the opening cysteine and the closing phenylalanine or tryptophan. A D gene is named only where the DNA matches it firmly. Clone size is given as how often the clone was seen (once, few, many) or a class if it is expanded.

v_call: TRBV6-2/TRBV6-3; j_call: TRBJ2-3; d_call: NA; clone_size: many; cdr3_nt: TGTGCCAGCAGCTCTCTCAGGATCACAGATACGCAGTATTTT; cdr3_aa: CASSSLRITDTQYF
v_call: TRBV13; j_call: TRBJ2-2; d_call: NA; clone_size: many; cdr3_nt: TGTGCCAGCAGCCTGGTCCCAACGCTCACCGGGGAGCTGTTTTTT; cdr3_aa: CASSLVPTLTGELFF
v_call: TRBV30; j_call: TRBJ1-1; d_call: NA; clone_size: many; cdr3_nt: TGTGCCTGGAGTGTATATGGGGCGATAGGCACTGAAGCTTTCTTT; cdr3_aa: CAWSVYGAIGTEAFF
v_call: TRBV9; j_call: TRBJ2-3; d_call: TRBD2; clone_size: many; cdr3_nt: TGTGCCAGCAGCGTAGGGACTAGCAGTAGCACAGATACGCAGTATTTT; cdr3_aa: CASSVGTSSSTDTQYF
v_call: TRBV6-1; j_call: TRBJ2-1; d_call: TRBD1; clone_size: many; cdr3_nt: TGTGCCAGCAGAGCCCCGAGACAGGGTACCTACAATGAGCAGTTCTTC; cdr3_aa: CASRAPRQGTYNEQFF
v_call: TRBV4-3; j_call: TRBJ2-1; d_call: TRBD2; clone_size: many; cdr3_nt: TGCGCCAGCAGGAACTCCCCTAGCGGGAGGACCTACAATGAGCAGTTCTTC; cdr3_aa: CASRNSPSGRTYNEQFF
v_call: TRBV20-1; j_call: TRBJ2-3; d_call: TRBD2; clone_size: many; cdr3_nt: TGCAGTGCAACCCGAACTAGCGGGGGAACAGATACGCAGTATTTT; cdr3_aa: CSATRTSGGTDTQYF
v_call: TRBV6-6; j_call: TRBJ2-5; d_call: TRBD2; clone_size: many; cdr3_nt: TGTGCCAGCAGCCCTCTAGCGGGAGGTCCGGGGGAGACCCAGTACTTC; cdr3_aa: CASSPLAGGPGETQYF
v_call: TRBV27; j_call: TRBJ2-6; d_call: NA; clone_size: few; cdr3_nt: TGTGCCAGCAGTAAGAGGGGCACTGGGGCCAACGTCCTGACTTTC; cdr3_aa: CASSKRGTGANVLTF
v_call: TRBV28; j_call: TRBJ1-3; d_call: NA; clone_size: many; cdr3_nt: TGTGCCAGCAGTCCCTTGGGAGGCCACGGGTTTGATGGAAACACCATATATTTT; cdr3_aa: CASSPLGGHGFDGNTIYF
v_call: TRBV21-1; j_call: TRBJ2-3; d_call: NA; clone_size: many; cdr3_nt: TGTGCCAGCGGACGACGAAGTGCAGATACGCAGTATTTT; cdr3_aa: CASGRRSADTQYF